This T cell receptor (beta chain) was documented in a study of T-cell memory formation after mild COVID-19. Findings and limits, study-wide: Later expanders leaned CD4+, whereas day 15 to 85 contracting clones were balanced CD4/CD8.

The CDR3 has 16 residues. Trimming at V came to 0 bases and at J to 2 bases, leaving 1 base not matched to a gene. Looked up from germline, CDR1 is SGHTA and CDR2 is FQGTGA. A word on this clonotype: The target antigen is unknown.

With constant-segment primers, 5'RACE yielded cDNA libraries of TCR alpha and TCR beta that carried sample barcodes and UMIs. TCRdb reanalysed the 5' RACE reads using MiXCR and keeps one entry per CDR3 protein. The sample lists under 300,000 distinct CDR3 sequences, around 16% occurring once. Sequencing was done on a sample of PBMCs or a T cell subset sorted from them (not recorded which). The genes are TRBV7-3 and TRBJ2-2; 9 bases fit TRBD1. This receptor was taken from a man aged 18 to 35 who had mild COVID-19 (a few samples of this study predate the infection). Cell type and time point are not known. In DNA form, the CDR3 reads TGTGCCAGCAGCTTAACGGGACAGGGTAACACCGGGGAGCTGTTTTTT. Its translation is CASSLTGQGNTGELFF.